Listed here are 25 T cell receptor beta chains from one sample, sequenced in a study of OX40 agonist ivuxolimab in advanced cancers. Sequenced by immunoSEQ multiplex PCR; TCRdb stores in-frame clones only, minus some. The table records 81,000 or so clones, 85% to 95% of them present only once. The material was CD4+ or CD8+ T cells sorted from blood, obtained in a trial of the OX40 agonist ivuxolimab. These receptors were collected from an adult with an advanced solid tumor such as melanoma, head and neck, liver or kidney cancer.

V usage is TRBV27 and J usage is TRBJ2-5, with D perhaps matching TRBD1 (5 bases). V was cut by 2 bases and J by 4 bases, with 17 bases left in between. The CDR3 runs to 16 residues. Germline V lookup: CDR1 MNHEY, CDR2 SMNVEV (reference sequence). DNA for the CDR3: TGTGCCAGCAGTTTACTCCCGCTGGGGCGGAGAGAGACCCAGTACTTC. It translates to CASSLLPLGRRETQYF.

This sequence joins TRBV9 and TRBJ1-3; D ambiguous. The CDR3 has 15 amino acids. Germline V gives CDR1 SGDLS, CDR2 YYNGEE. Trimming left V 1 base short and J 4 bases short, with 12 bases between. CDR3 DNA: TGTGCCAGCAGCGTAAGAGCTAGTTACGGAAACACCATATATTTT. Its translation: CASSVRASYGNTIYF.

Only one count was recorded for this clone. The chain uses TRBV27 and TRBJ2-3; 12 positions match TRBD2. The CDR3 is made up of 16 amino acids. In germline, CDR1 is MNHEY, CDR2 SMNVEV (reference sequence). J lost 0 bases, V lost 5 bases, and 3 bases had no gene match. DNA for the CDR3: TGTGCCAGCAGTATCGGGACTAGCGGGAGCACAGATACGCAGTATTTT. Amino acid sequence: CASSIGTSGSTDTQYF.

This chain connects TRBV19 to TRBJ2-1, with 12 bases fitting TRBD2. CDR1 LNHDA and CDR2 SQIVND come from the germline V gene (reference sequence). Trimming at V came to 7 bases and at J to 5 bases, leaving 6 bases not matched to a gene. The CDR3 totals 15 residues. CDR3 sequence reads: CASNLLAGGDNEQFF. CDR3 DNA: TGTGCCAGTAATCTCCTAGCGGGAGGGGACAATGAGCAGTTCTTC.

This chain joins TRBV13 and TRBJ1-2; D unclear. This CDR3 is 13 amino acids long. The germline V and J ends were trimmed by 3 bases and 2 bases, with 7 bases remaining between them. Germline lookup yields CDR1 PRHDT and CDR2 FYEKMQ (reference sequence). The CDR3 sequence is CASSFGENYGYTF. The CDR3 nucleotides read TGTGCCAGCAGCTTCGGGGAGAACTATGGCTACACCTTC. The whole variable domain, remainder taken from reference TRBV13 and TRBJ1-2, is AAGVIQSPRHLIKEKRETATLKCYPIPRHDTVYWYQQGPGQDPQFLISFYEKMQSDKGSIPDRFSAQQFSDYHSELNMSSLELGDSALYFCASSFGENYGYTFGSGTRLTVV.

The V call is TRBV19, the J call TRBJ1-2; no reliable D call. This CDR3 is 13 amino acids long. In germline, CDR1 is LNHDA, CDR2 SQIVND (reference sequence). The V and J ends lost 3 bases and 8 bases respectively, with 13 bases between them. The CDR3: CASSISAGRGYTF. CDR3 nucleotides: TGTGCCAGTAGTATTTCAGCTGGTCGAGGCTACACCTTC.

The chain is built from TRBV4-1 and TRBJ1-5, with 9 bases that match TRBD1. V lost 1 base and J lost 5; bases outside the gene matches: 9. Germline-derived CDR1 and CDR2 are MGHRA and YSYEKL. This CDR3 region has 17 residues. In DNA, the CDR3 is TGCGCCAGCAGCCAAGGGAGTGCCGGACAGGGGCATCAGCCCCAGCATTTT. Protein product: CASSQGSAGQGHQPQHF.

On this clone itself: Other nucleotide sequences from this sample produce the same CDR3. The rearrangement uses TRBV9 and TRBJ2-7, with 10 nucleotides matching TRBD2. The CDR3 covers 15 residues. The germline gives CDR1 SGDLS, CDR2 YYNGEE. V shed 0 bases, J shed 2 bases, and the junction held 2 bases outside the gene matches. The CDR3 DNA reads as TGTGCCAGCAGCGTAGGTACTAGCGGGGCCTACGAGCAGTACTTC. Its protein is CASSVGTSGAYEQYF.

The chain couples TRBV7-9 to TRBJ1-2; maybe TRBD1 (5 bases). Per the germline V gene, CDR1 is SEHNR and CDR2 is FQNEAQ (reference sequence). V was cut by 3 bases and J by 10 bases, with 12 bases left in between. This CDR3 has 12 amino acids. CDR3 sequence: CASSLDTRNYTF. Written as DNA, the CDR3 is TGTGCCAGCAGCTTGGACACAAGGAACTACACCTTC.

The rearrangement uses TRBV13 and TRBJ1-1, with 9 bases that match TRBD1. Germline V CDR1 and CDR2: PRHDT, FYEKMQ (reference sequence). The CDR3 runs 16 residues. The V gene end was trimmed by 2 bases and the J gene end by 11 bases; junction bases not matched to a gene: 15. Written as DNA, the CDR3 is TGTGCCAGCAGCTTACAACTTTACGGGACAGGGCGCGAGGCTTTCTTT. Its translation: CASSLQLYGTGREAFF.

V gene TRBV7-9 combines with J gene TRBJ2-3; D ambiguous. The CDR3 is 13 residues long. Per the germline V gene, CDR1 is SEHNR and CDR2 is FQNEAQ (reference sequence). The ends were cut back, 3 bases at V and 3 bases at J, with 7 bases in the middle. This chain's CDR3 is CASSFPPTDTQYF. As DNA, the CDR3 is TGTGCCAGCAGCTTCCCCCCGACAGATACGCAGTATTTT.

The rearrangement joins TRBV28 to TRBJ1-1; 7 bases line up with TRBD1. V lost 8 bases to trimming and J lost 3 bases; unmatched junction nucleotides: 12. Looked up from germline, CDR1 is MDHEN and CDR2 is SYDVKM. This CDR3 is 15 amino acids long. CDR3 sequence reads: CASSGRRGRYTEAFF. CDR3 DNA sequence: TGTGCCAGCTCGGGGAGGAGGGGGCGGTACACTGAAGCTTTCTTT.

The CDR3 DNA reads TGTGCCAGCAGCCTAGGACAGAACTACGAGCAGTACTTC. This codes for CASSLGQNYEQYF. The chain carries TRBV7-3 and TRBJ2-7; D perhaps matches TRBD1 (6 bases). Trimming stripped 5 bases from V and 3 bases from J, with 11 bases between. In germline, CDR1 is SGHTA, CDR2 FQGTGA. This CDR3 comprises 13 residues.

The chain links TRBV19 to TRBJ2-7; TRBD1 is a possible D gene (7 bases). This CDR3 is built from 14 residues. CDR1 is LNHDA, CDR2 SQIVND, per germline (reference sequence). The V and J ends lost 4 bases and 5 bases respectively, with 15 bases between them. CDR3 sequence: CASSSDRDFDEQYF. In nucleotides, the CDR3 is TGTGCCAGTAGTAGTGACAGGGACTTCGACGAGCAGTACTTC.

This rearrangement joins TRBV27 to TRBJ2-3; weak D call: TRBD2 (5 bases). The V gene's germline CDR1 is MNHEY and CDR2 SMNVEV (reference sequence). The CDR3 is 14 amino acids. V was cut by 2 bases and J by 9 bases, with 15 bases left in between. The CDR3 loop reads CASSLPSPPGTQYF. The CDR3 DNA follows: TGTGCCAGCAGTTTACCCAGTCCCCCGGGGACGCAGTATTTT.

V gene TRBV9 combines with J gene TRBJ1-3; D is possibly TRBD1 (6 bases). The V gene lost 4 bases and the J gene lost 0 bases, with 11 bases spanning the gap. The CDR3 consists of 15 residues. CDR1 is SGDLS and CDR2 is YYNGEE in the germline V gene. CDR3 residues: CASSRQGSSGNTIYF. The CDR3 DNA follows: TGTGCCAGCAGCCGCCAGGGGAGCTCTGGAAACACCATATATTTT. Supplemented by reference TRBV9 and TRBJ1-3, the full variable domain reads DSGVTQTPKHLITATGQRVTLRCSPRSGDLSVYWYQQSLDQGLQFLIQYYNGEERAKGNILERFSAQQFPDLHSELNLSSLELGDSALYFCASSRQGSSGNTIYFGEGSWLTVV.

This sequence joins TRBV4-1 and TRBJ1-1; 8 nucleotides align to TRBD1. V was pared by 4 bases and J by 1 base, with 2 bases of the junction left unmatched. Germline CDR1 reads MGHRA; CDR2 reads YSYEKL. The CDR3 loop spans 14 amino acids. The CDR3 coding sequence is TGCGCCAGCAGCCCAGACAGGGGGAACACTGAAGCTTTCTTT. This gives the protein CASSPDRGNTEAFF.

V and J are TRBV6-4 and TRBJ2-3; no firm D call. From germline, CDR1 is MRHNA and CDR2 SNTAGT. The CDR3 sequence is 15 residues long. Trimming shortened V by 2 bases and J by 1 base, and 10 bases separated the two germline ends. The CDR3 nucleotides read TGTGCCAGCAGTGACCTCTTCACGGGCACAGATACGCAGTATTTT. As protein: CASSDLFTGTDTQYF.

The chain employs TRBV7-2 and TRBJ2-1; possibly TRBD1 for D (6 bases). The V end lost 1 base, the J end lost 8 bases, and 21 bases lay between the germline ends. CDR1 SGHTA and CDR2 FQGNSA come from the germline V gene. CDR3 length: 17 residues. CDR3 protein: CASSLVGRTAWSDEQFF. For the CDR3, the DNA is TGTGCCAGCAGCTTAGTAGGAAGGACAGCGTGGTCGGATGAGCAGTTCTTC.

This chain joins TRBV27 and TRBJ1-1, with 9 positions matching TRBD1. Germline CDR1 is MNHEY and CDR2 is SMNVEV (reference sequence). The trim removed 5 bases at V and 3 bases at J, leaving 10 bases unmatched. The CDR3 contains 16 residues. CDR3 amino acids: CASSPGTGIGDTEAFF. As DNA, the CDR3 is TGTGCCAGCAGTCCGGGGACAGGGATAGGTGACACTGAAGCTTTCTTT.

V gene TRBV5-1 combines with J gene TRBJ2-1; 10 bases map to TRBD1. Germline CDR1 and CDR2: SGHRS and YFSETQ. The CDR3 length is 15 residues. The trim removed 7 bases at V and 9 bases at J, leaving 13 bases unmatched. CDR3 amino acids: CASCSLDRGLSEQFF. Written as DNA, the CDR3 is TGCGCCAGCTGCTCCCTCGACAGGGGGCTAAGTGAGCAGTTCTTC.

The CDR3 reads CASSSDRNNGYEQYF. As DNA, the CDR3 is TGTGCCAGCAGCTCCGACAGGAACAATGGCTACGAGCAGTACTTC. V and J are TRBV9 and TRBJ2-7; weak D call: TRBD1 (6 bases). This CDR3 is built from 15 residues. Germline values: CDR1 SGDLS, CDR2 YYNGEE. V was cut by 4 bases and J by 3 bases, with 17 bases left in between. Full variable domain (outside the CDR3, taken from reference TRBV9 and TRBJ2-7): DSGVTQTPKHLITATGQRVTLRCSPRSGDLSVYWYQQSLDQGLQFLIQYYNGEERAKGNILERFSAQQFPDLHSELNLSSLELGDSALYFCASSSDRNNGYEQYFGPGTRLTVT.

The chain has TRBV9 and TRBJ2-5; 7 bases are a match to TRBD1. Germline loops: CDR1 SGDLS, CDR2 YYNGEE. V gave up 3 bases and J gave up 0 bases; unmatched junction bases: 5. This CDR3 is 15 amino acids long. The CDR3 is CASSDEGQNQETQYF. The CDR3 nucleotides are TGTGCCAGCAGCGACGAGGGACAGAACCAAGAGACCCAGTACTTC.

The V and J genes are TRBV5-8 and TRBJ1-1; TRBD1 might be the D (6 bases). CDR1 and CDR2 (germline): SGHTS, YDEGEE. Trimming shortened V by 8 bases and J by 5 bases, and 10 bases separated the two germline ends. The CDR3 extends over 11 amino acids. CDR3 DNA sequence: TGTGCCAGTCCCAGGGGAACTGAAGCTTTCTTT. Its translation: CASPRGTEAFF.

This chain connects TRBV27 to TRBJ1-2; 7 bases fit TRBD1. The germline CDR1 and CDR2 sequences are MNHEY and SMNVEV (reference sequence). This CDR3 is built from 14 residues. V lost 4 bases to trimming and J lost 1 base; unmatched junction nucleotides: 3. The CDR3, as DNA: TGTGCCAGCAGTTATACAGGGGATAACTATGGCTACACCTTC. This gives the protein CASSYTGDNYGYTF.